The clone carrying this TCR beta chain has a handful of counts. Its target is not known. The sample originates from a study of CD8 T cells in ankylosing spondylitis. Study-wide results and caveats: A motif of eight highly homologous TCR beta variants was seen as apparently characteristic of ankylosing spondylitis blood. Relatively scarce in peripheral blood, disease-linked clones were CD8+. Existing reports had already noted some motif variants in reactive arthritis synovial fluid and blood. Enrichment of disease-linked clones was reportedly significant in matched ankylosing spondylitis synovial fluid.

CDR3 length equals 15 residues. Trimming stripped 3 bases from V and 4 bases from J, with 14 bases between. From germline, CDR1 is MGHRA and CDR2 YSYEKL. Molecular-barcoded quantitative 5'-RACE produced these TCR beta libraries. MiXCR, applied by TCRdb to the 5' RACE reads, yields one record per CDR3 protein. The data show 650,000 to 800,000 distinct CDR3 sequences, 15% to 20% seen once. Source material: blood, either unsorted or a sorted T cell fraction (not recorded which). The V gene is TRBV4-1, the J gene TRBJ2-3; tentatively, D is TRBD1 or TRBD2 (5 bases each). The clonotype was recovered from a male donor with ankylosing spondylitis. The CDR3 here is CASSQGPVGADTQYF. In DNA form, the CDR3 reads TGCGCCAGCAGCCAGGGACCAGTAGGGGCAGATACGCAGTATTTT.